This T cell receptor beta chain stems from a study of blood T cells in healthy people across ages. At least 5.5 micrograms of total RNA were extracted per sample. A second PCR of roughly 7 to 11 cycles used a sample-barcoded 5' primer and a J-beta primer mix. Tags on each cDNA molecule came from a template-switch adaptor with 12 random nucleotides. TCRdb recomputed calls from the 5' RACE reads with MiXCR, one row per CDR3 protein. The repertoire holds 900,000 to 950,000 distinct CDR3 sequences, with about 27% as singletons. CDR3 length: 16 amino acids. With 3 bases clipped from V and 3 bases from J, the junction kept 9 bases outside the gene matches. In this sample, this clonotype turned up a few times. These data were also filed under a second study, of T cells of mothers and their children.

Sequenced input: blood. This sequence originates from a woman between 40 and 50 years old in good health. The genes are TRBV12-3 or TRBV12-4 and TRBJ2-3, with TRBD1 matching 7 bases. The CDR3 region has the DNA TGTGCCAGCAGTTTTCCAACAGGGGAGTGGACAGATACGCAGTATTTT. Amino acid sequence: CASSFPTGEWTDTQYF.